The source of this T cell receptor (beta chain) is a study of HIV-infected children after antiretroviral therapy interruption. Looking at the study overall: Interruption-arm sampling covered weeks 0, 12, interruption end (24 or 48), and about 3 years post-study.

Study-level results: The CD45RA+ naive sort may contain some EMRA or stem memory cells.

This clonotype was seen ten or more times. The antigen remains unidentified. Germline lookup yields CDR1 MNHEY and CDR2 SVGAGI. The length of the CDR3 is 13 residues. The ends were cut back, 8 bases at V and 6 bases at J, with 17 bases in the middle. A 3' RACE protocol on RNA, with unique molecular identifiers, produced the TCR library. From the 3' RACE reads, TCRdb called clonotypes with MiXCR, one entry per CDR3 protein. The sample holds some 51,000 distinct CDR3 sequences, around 4% seen once. Sample treatment: PENTA 11 planned treatment interruption arm or continuous ART arm. The chain combines TRBV6-5 with TRBJ2-7; D possibly uses TRBD1 or TRBD2 (6 bases each). Sequencing used CD45RA+ CD4+ T cells from PBMCs, pooled from several time points, obtained from a donor given antiretroviral therapy, either interrupted or continuous. As for subset: naive CD4+ CD45RA+ CD45RO- T cells. The TCR was taken from a pool of human donors with HIV. In DNA, the CDR3 is TGTGCCAGCCGGAGGGGGTACACTTCCGAGCAGTACTTC. Translation gives CASRRGYTSEQYF.